This T cell receptor beta chain was profiled in a study of T-cell reconstitution after alpha-beta-depleted transplantation in children. Study observations and caveats: Some patients' high day-60 TCRbeta diversity was attributed to recipient cells surviving conditioning. Several hundred expanded graft clones reportedly gave rise to the alpha-beta T cells present about two months after transplant. Most T-cell counts and diversity one year after the transplant came from T cells that were newly produced.

Concerning this clonotype itself: Its antigen is unidentified. This may be a read error: a much more frequent sequence differs by one nucleotide.

The TCRbeta library incorporated unique molecular identifiers. TCRdb used MiXCR to reprocess the PCR reads, holding one entry per CDR3 protein. This sample has fewer than 150,000 distinct CDR3 sequences, with under 25% found just once. The material sequenced was PBMCs, mostly from graft donor cells, taken 180 days after TCRalphabeta/CD19-depleted stem cell transplant. This clonotype originated in a male patient under 10 years old who had a stem cell transplant for chronic granulomatous disease, so the T cells may come from the graft donor.

CDR3 amino acids: CSADTGTSGSSEQFF. In DNA, the CDR3 is TGCAGTGCTGACACCGGGACTAGCGGGAGCTCTGAGCAGTTCTTC. The chain carries TRBV20-1 and TRBJ2-1; 14 positions match TRBD2. The CDR3 runs to 15 residues. V was pared by 5 bases and J by 9 bases, with 9 bases of the junction left unmatched. CDR1 is DFQATT, CDR2 SNEGSKA, per germline (reference sequence).